Following are 8 T cell receptor beta chains from one sample sequenced in a study of cytomegalovirus exposure and HLA in healthy donors. Both 60 Vbeta primers and 13 Jbeta primers went into the PCR. Assay used: immunoSEQ multiplex PCR; TCRdb lists only in-frame clones, some missing. The table includes 95,000 to 150,000 clones, 60% to 85% detected once. The specimen was PBMCs. These receptor sequences come from a woman aged 30 to 39 in good health and CMV-seropositive.

This clone showed up just once. The chain couples TRBV7-8 to TRBJ2-7, with 12 nucleotides matching TRBD2. The CDR3 covers 17 residues. Germline CDR1 is SGHVS and CDR2 is FQNEAQ. The junction had 5 bases not matched to a gene; V was cut back by 2 bases and J by 0 bases. The CDR3 region is CASSLSSGGASSYEQYF. In DNA form, the CDR3 reads TGTGCCAGCAGCTTATCTAGCGGGGGGGCTAGCTCCTACGAGCAGTACTTC.

This clone turned up a few times. This chain joins TRBV30 and TRBJ1-5, with D unclear. V shed 0 bases and J shed 0 bases, with 3 bases lying between them. The CDR3 totals 13 residues. Germline CDR1 GTSNPN, CDR2 SVGIG (reference sequence). DNA of the CDR3: TGTGCCTGGAGTGTACTTAGCAATCAGCCCCAGCATTTT. It codes for CAWSVLSNQPQHF.

The CDR3 DNA is TGTGCCAGCAGCTCATCAGGCGGGTACACTGAAGCTTTCTTT. Its protein is CASSSSGGYTEAFF. J is TRBJ1-1 and V is TRBV11-1; D is ambiguous. Looked up from germline, CDR1 is SGHAT and CDR2 is FQDESV (reference sequence). Trimming removed 4 bases at V and 3 bases at J, with 12 bases between. This CDR3 is 14 amino acids long.

The chain links TRBV11-2 to TRBJ2-5; D uncertain. This CDR3 spans 13 amino acids. With 5 bases removed from V and 2 bases from J, the gap between germline ends came to 9 bases. CDR1 is SGHAT, CDR2 FQNNGV, per germline. The CDR3 DNA follows: TGTGCCAGCAGCGGGCAGAATCAAGAGACCCAGTACTTC. Protein sequence: CASSGQNQETQYF.

This chain connects TRBV28 to TRBJ1-2; D may be TRBD1 (6 bases). In germline, CDR1 is MDHEN, CDR2 SYDVKM. With 3 bases removed from V and 6 bases from J, the gap between germline ends came to 17 bases. The CDR3 covers 15 residues. The CDR3 DNA follows: TGTGCCAGCAGTTTCCTCGGTCAGGGGAACGATGGCTACACCTTC. It encodes CASSFLGQGNDGYTF.

The rearrangement joins TRBV11-2 to TRBJ2-5, with 9 bases fitting TRBD1. This CDR3 has 14 amino acids. V lost 7 bases to trimming and J lost 9 bases; unmatched junction nucleotides: 12. Germline-derived CDR1 and CDR2 are SGHAT and FQNNGV. The CDR3 protein is CASTLGQGSLAQYF. The CDR3 nucleotides are TGTGCCAGCACCCTGGGACAGGGATCTTTGGCCCAGTACTTC. Filled out from reference TRBV11-2 and TRBJ2-5, the complete variable domain reads EAGVAQSPRYKIIEKRQSVAFWCNPISGHATLYWYQQILGQGPKLLIQFQNNGVVDDSQLPKDRFSAERLKGVDSTLKIQPAKLEDSAVYLCASTLGQGSLAQYFGPGTRLLVL.

The chain has TRBV6-5 and TRBJ1-2; D gene uncertain. The length of the CDR3 is 11 residues. V was pared by 10 bases and J by 8 bases, with 14 bases between. CDR1 and CDR2 from the germline V gene are MNHEY and SVGAGI. The DNA of the CDR3 is TGTGCCACCAGGAGCGGCCCGGGCTACACCTTC. This gives the protein CATRSGPGYTF.

The chain is built from TRBV28 and TRBJ2-7; weak D call: TRBD2 (5 bases). V shed 3 bases and J shed 3 bases, with 6 bases lying between them. The CDR3 covers 12 residues. The germline V gene encodes CDR1 MDHEN and CDR2 SYDVKM. The CDR3 DNA reads TGTGCCAGCAGTTTCGGGAACTACGAGCAGTACTTC. Translation gives CASSFGNYEQYF.